These 28 T cell receptor beta chains were sequenced from one sample in a study of blood T cell repertoires in COVID-19 (dated by TCRdb to about 2020). The method was the immunoSEQ multiplex PCR assay. What TCRdb holds here is the immuneACCESS table cut down to in-frame rearrangements. Part of the clones is not present; checked against another copy, under half of the missing clones reflect an unresolved V gene, and the others are unexplained. The sample yields roughly 250,000 clones; approximately 91% were counted once. The ten largest account for about 2.3% of the sample. Sequenced material: PBMCs or T cells enriched from blood (not recorded which). The source is a woman aged 40-49 years with acute COVID-19.

In its sample, this clone was seen a few times. The rearrangement joins TRBV4-1 to TRBJ2-5, with 9 bases that match TRBD2. V lost 0 bases and J lost 4; bases outside the gene matches: 6. CDR3 size: 16 residues. The germline V gene encodes CDR1 MGHRA and CDR2 YSYEKL. The DNA of the CDR3 is TGCGCCAGCAGCCAAGATGCGGGGGGGAAGGGAGAGACCCAGTACTTC. Its protein is CASSQDAGGKGETQYF.

The CDR3 DNA reads TGCGCCAGCAGCTTGGAGGCCAGGGACACAGATACGCAGTATTTT. Amino acid sequence: CASSLEARDTDTQYF. This chain links TRBV5-1 with TRBJ2-3; D perhaps matches TRBD1 (5 bases). Germline CDR1 is SGHRS and CDR2 is YFSETQ. V dropped 0 bases and J dropped 2 bases, with 10 bases sitting between them. The CDR3 covers 15 residues.

The J gene is TRBJ1-2, the V gene TRBV7-9; 8 positions agree with TRBD1. Germline lookup yields CDR1 SEHNR and CDR2 FQNEAQ (reference sequence). The CDR3 runs to 13 residues. V lost 5 bases to trimming and J lost 6 bases; unmatched junction nucleotides: 5. The CDR3 nucleotides are TGTGCCAGCAGCCCAGGGGGCGCGGATGGCTACACCTTC. This codes for CASSPGGADGYTF.

The chain uses TRBV3-1 (or the pseudogene TRBV3-2) and TRBJ2-7, with a possible D match to TRBD2 (6 bases). The CDR3 has 14 amino acids. Deletions cut 3 bases from V and 0 bases from J, with 9 bases between. From germline, CDR1 is LGHDT and CDR2 YNNKEL (reference sequence). CDR3 DNA: TGTGCCAGCAGCCACCGCGGGACCTCCTACGAGCAGTACTTC. Amino acids: CASSHRGTSYEQYF.

This clone was seen once. The genes are TRBV12-5 and TRBJ1-2; D perhaps matches TRBD1 (6 bases). The V end was cut by 8 bases, the J end by 2 bases, with 18 bases between. Germline lookup yields CDR1 LGHNT and CDR2 FRNRAP. This CDR3 is built from 15 residues. In DNA form, the CDR3 reads TGTGCTAGTCAGCTCGACCTCAGGGGAAACTATGGCTACACCTTC. Its translation is CASQLDLRGNYGYTF. Complete variable domain (other parts from reference TRBV12-5 and TRBJ1-2): DARVTQTPRHKVTEMGQEVTMRCQPILGHNTVFWYRQTMMQGLELLAYFRNRAPLDDSGMPKDRFSAEMPDATLATLKIQPSEPRDSAVYFCASQLDLRGNYGYTFGSGTRLTVV.

The chain employs TRBV4-2 and TRBJ2-1; D is unresolved. This CDR3 has 14 amino acids. The germline CDR1 and CDR2 sequences are LGHNA and YNFKEQ. V was clipped by 4 bases and J by 0 bases, with 7 bases between them. CDR3 bases: TGTGCCAGCAGCCGTAGCAGCTCCTACAATGAGCAGTTCTTC. Translating gives CASSRSSSYNEQFF.

This sequence joins TRBV4-3 and TRBJ2-6; TRBD1 is a possible D gene (6 bases). V lost 2 bases and J lost 4, with 9 bases in between. Germline V gene data show CDR1 as LGHNA and CDR2 as YSLEER. The CDR3 contains 15 residues. The CDR3 loop reads CASSQQGTGANVLTF. As DNA, the CDR3 is TGCGCCAGCAGCCAACAGGGGACCGGGGCCAACGTCCTGACTTTC.

The CDR3 sequence is CASSPSGQPYGYTF. DNA for the CDR3: TGTGCCAGCTCACCAAGCGGACAGCCCTATGGCTACACCTTC. The V and J genes are TRBV18 and TRBJ1-2; perhaps TRBD1 as D (6 bases). The V gene's germline CDR1 is KGHSH and CDR2 LQKENI. V was shortened by 2 bases and J by 4 bases, with 11 bases between the two germline ends. There are 14 residues in the CDR3.

CDR3 DNA: TGTGCCAGCAGCTTAGGGGGGGGGACTGCCGAGACCCAGTACTTC. Residues: CASSLGGGTAETQYF. The chain has TRBV7-2 and TRBJ2-5; 7 positions agree with TRBD2. Germline V lookup: CDR1 SGHTA, CDR2 FQGNSA. V lost 1 base, J lost 5 bases, and 7 bases stayed unmatched. CDR3 length: 15 residues.

The genes are TRBV19 and TRBJ1-3, with 10 nucleotides matching TRBD1. This CDR3 contains 14 residues. Germline V gene sequence: CDR1 LNHDA, CDR2 SQIVND (reference sequence). V was clipped by 9 bases and J by 3 bases; unmatched bases: 5. CDR3: CASAGTGDGNTIYF. DNA for the CDR3: TGTGCCAGCGCCGGGACAGGGGATGGAAACACCATATATTTT.

V gene TRBV28 combines with J gene TRBJ1-5, with 7 bases lining up with TRBD1. V dropped 5 bases and J dropped 4; count of bases not matched to a gene: 5. Germline CDR1 is MDHEN and CDR2 is SYDVKM. This CDR3 has 14 residues. CDR3 region: CASSLDRENQPQHF. Written as DNA, the CDR3 is TGTGCCAGCAGTCTAGACAGGGAAAATCAGCCCCAGCATTTT. The whole variable domain, filled in from reference TRBV28 and TRBJ1-5, reads DVKVTQSSRYLVKRTGEKVFLECVQDMDHENMFWYRQDPGLGLRLIYFSYDVKMKEKGDIPEGYSVSREKKERFSLILESASTNQTSMYLCASSLDRENQPQHFGDGTRLSIL.

This chain joins TRBV7-3 and TRBJ2-2; D is possibly TRBD2 (6 bases). Deletions cut 0 bases from V and 5 bases from J, with 10 bases between. CDR1 and CDR2 from the germline V gene are SGHTA and FQGTGA. CDR3 length: 15 amino acids. For the CDR3, the DNA is TGTGCCAGCAGCTTAACCGGGAGTTTGACCGGGGAGCTGTTTTTT. Its protein is CASSLTGSLTGELFF.

The genes are TRBV15 and TRBJ2-1; 7 nucleotides align to TRBD2. After removal of 3 bases from V and 12 bases from J, the junction contained 11 bases not matched to a gene. Germline CDR1 reads LNHNV; CDR2 reads YYDKDF (reference sequence). This CDR3 contains 14 residues. CDR3 nucleotides: TGTGCCACCAGCAGTGGTGGGGGGGGGTTTCGGCAGTTCTTC. Protein sequence: CATSSGGGGFRQFF.

The chain employs TRBV6-4 and TRBJ2-1; 11 bases agree with TRBD2. Germline V CDR1 and CDR2: MRHNA, SNTAGT. V lost 7 bases, J lost 7 bases, and 12 bases stayed unmatched. The length of the CDR3 is 16 residues. CDR3 DNA: TGTGCCAGCAAAACCCCGGGACTAGCGGTCTTTAATGAGCAGTTCTTC. This encodes CASKTPGLAVFNEQFF.

The chain uses TRBV21-1 and TRBJ1-4. TRBV21-1 is termed a pseudogene. The CDR3 is 16 amino acids. The CDR3 reads CASSKTRQRANEKLFF. As DNA, the CDR3 is TGTGCCAGCAGCAAGACCCGCCAGAGGGCGAATGAAAAACTGTTTTTT.

The chain couples TRBV5-5 to TRBJ1-6; 7 bases fit TRBD1. CDR1 is SGHKS, CDR2 YYEKEE, per germline (reference sequence). The CDR3 sequence is 15 residues long. V lost 2 bases and J lost 5; bases outside the gene matches: 4. This CDR3 reads CASSFLTGNNSPLHF. CDR3 nucleotide sequence: TGTGCCAGCAGCTTTCTGACAGGGAATAATTCACCCCTCCACTTT.

The chain joins TRBV4-3 to TRBJ2-4, with 7 bases lining up with TRBD2. The CDR3 spans 15 residues. Germline CDR1 LGHNA, CDR2 YSLEER. V trimming: 1 base; J trimming: 7 bases; junction bases outside the gene matches: 7. The CDR3 here is CASSQGRGVANIQYF. For the CDR3, the DNA is TGCGCCAGCAGCCAAGGACGGGGGGTAGCGAACATTCAGTACTTC.

The chain employs TRBV6-5 and TRBJ2-5, with 7 bases identical to TRBD2. CDR3 length equals 13 residues. The germline gives CDR1 MNHEY, CDR2 SVGAGI. The V segment lost 6 bases and the J segment 5 bases; nucleotides outside the gene matches: 6. CDR3 loop: CASRASGRETQYF. CDR3 coding DNA: TGTGCCAGCAGGGCTAGCGGCCGTGAGACCCAGTACTTC.

V is TRBV7-2 and J is TRBJ1-2; 8 bases fit TRBD1. V lost 1 base and J lost 8; bases outside the gene matches: 9. Germline CDR1 reads SGHTA; CDR2 reads FQGNSA. The CDR3 extends over 15 amino acids. This CDR3 reads CASSLVAQGARGYTF. DNA of the CDR3: TGTGCCAGCAGCTTAGTGGCCCAGGGGGCACGGGGCTACACCTTC.

This clone was picked up one time. The genes are TRBV27 and TRBJ2-7; D not certain. The CDR3 is 13 residues long. Deletions cut 2 bases from V and 6 bases from J, with 11 bases between. CDR1 MNHEY and CDR2 SMNVEV come from the germline V gene (reference sequence). In DNA form, the CDR3 reads TGTGCCAGCAGTTTAGGATCCAGGTCCGAGCAGTACTTC. This translates into CASSLGSRSEQYF.

The rearrangement joins TRBV5-1 to TRBJ1-2, with D uncertain. Trimming removed 2 bases at V and 2 bases at J, with 7 bases between. The CDR3 length is 13 residues. The germline V gene encodes CDR1 SGHRS and CDR2 YFSETQ. CDR3 sequence: CASSFEENYGYTF. The CDR3 DNA is TGCGCCAGCAGCTTCGAAGAGAACTATGGCTACACCTTC.

The chain joins TRBV5-1 to TRBJ2-2; possible D gene TRBD2, 6 bases. The CDR3 is 17 amino acids. V was trimmed by 6 bases and J by 3 bases, leaving 21 bases between them. In germline, CDR1 is SGHRS, CDR2 YFSETQ. This CDR3 reads CASTHQGIRDYTGELFF. CDR3 coding DNA: TGCGCCAGCACCCACCAAGGAATTAGGGACTACACCGGGGAGCTGTTTTTT.

The CDR3 spells CASSSTGGGNTIYF. The CDR3 coding sequence is TGTGCCAGCAGCTCGACAGGGGGAGGAAACACCATATATTTT. V gene TRBV5-6 combines with J gene TRBJ1-3; 9 bases agree with TRBD1. V lost 3 bases and J lost 4; bases outside the gene matches: 2. CDR3 length equals 14 residues. Germline values: CDR1 SGHDT, CDR2 YYEEEE. Together with reference TRBV5-6 and TRBJ1-3, the CDR3 gives the full variable domain: DAGVTQSPTHLIKTRGQQVTLRCSPKSGHDTVSWYQQALGQGPQFIFQYYEEEERQRGNFPDRFSGHQFPNYSSELNVNALLLGDSALYLCASSSTGGGNTIYFGEGSWLTVV.

CDR3 sequence reads: CASSGGKGDVNQPQHF. Here the CDR3 DNA reads TGTGCCAGCAGTGGAGGCAAAGGGGATGTCAATCAGCCCCAGCATTTT. The chain is built from TRBV2 and TRBJ1-5, with a weak D call TRBD1 (5 bases). Germline lookup yields CDR1 SNHLY and CDR2 FYNNEI. This CDR3 has 16 residues. Trimming pared 4 bases from V and 3 bases from J, leaving 16 bases between.

The rearrangement uses TRBV3-1 (or the pseudogene TRBV3-2) and TRBJ1-1; D is undetermined. Trimming removed 3 bases from V and 4 bases from J, with 21 bases in between. The germline V gene has CDR1 LGHDT and CDR2 YNNKEL (reference sequence). The CDR3 spans 17 residues. CDR3 DNA: TGTGCCAGCAGCCACTGGTATAGCGGTGGTAGCGGCACTGAAGCTTTCTTT. It translates to CASSHWYSGGSGTEAFF.

The chain carries TRBV7-2 and TRBJ1-2, with a tentative D call TRBD1 (6 bases). The CDR3 length is 15 residues. V dropped 1 base and J dropped 8 bases, with 17 bases sitting between them. In germline, CDR1 is SGHTA, CDR2 FQGNSA. CDR3 loop: CASSLDSGGRLGYTF. CDR3 DNA: TGTGCCAGCAGCTTAGATTCCGGGGGGCGCCTGGGCTACACCTTC. Complete variable domain (other parts from reference TRBV7-2 and TRBJ1-2): GAGVSQSPSNKVTEKGKDVELRCDPISGHTALYWYRQSLGQGLEFLIYFQGNSAPDKSGLPSDRFSAERTGGSVSTLTIQRTQQEDSAVYLCASSLDSGGRLGYTFGSGTRLTVV.

This clone appeared a single time. The same CDR3 is also encoded by other DNA sequences in this sample. The rearrangement links TRBV3-1 (or the pseudogene TRBV3-2) to TRBJ1-2; 8 bases align to TRBD1. Germline V lookup: CDR1 LGHDT, CDR2 YNNKEL (reference sequence). V lost 3 bases, J lost 4 bases, and 1 base stayed unmatched. The CDR3 runs to 13 residues. The CDR3 is CASSQTGVYGYTF. The CDR3 DNA sequence: TGTGCCAGCAGCCAGACAGGGGTCTATGGCTACACCTTC.

The gene calls are TRBV18 and TRBJ2-4; 14 bases agree with TRBD2. CDR3 length: 19 residues. V shed 6 bases, J shed 6 bases, and the junction held 16 bases outside the gene matches. Germline V gene data show CDR1 as KGHSH and CDR2 as LQKENI. The CDR3, as DNA: TGTGCCAGCTCCCACCTTGGGACTAGCGGGGGCCCAGGTGGAAACATTCAGTACTTC. It specifies CASSHLGTSGGPGGNIQYF.